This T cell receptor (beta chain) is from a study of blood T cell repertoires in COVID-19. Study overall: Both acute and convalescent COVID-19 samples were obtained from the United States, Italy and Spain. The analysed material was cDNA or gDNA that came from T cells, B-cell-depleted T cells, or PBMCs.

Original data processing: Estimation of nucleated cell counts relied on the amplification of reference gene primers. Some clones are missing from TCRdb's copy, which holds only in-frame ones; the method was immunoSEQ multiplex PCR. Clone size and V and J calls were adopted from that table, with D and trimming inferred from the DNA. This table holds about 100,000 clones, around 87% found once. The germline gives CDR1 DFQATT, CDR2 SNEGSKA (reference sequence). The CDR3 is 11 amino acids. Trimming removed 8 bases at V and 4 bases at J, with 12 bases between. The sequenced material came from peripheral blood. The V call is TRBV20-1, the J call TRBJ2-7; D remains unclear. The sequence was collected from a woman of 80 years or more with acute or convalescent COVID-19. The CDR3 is CSTTERYEQYF. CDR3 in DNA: TGCAGTACTACAGAGCGTTACGAGCAGTACTTC.